This is a list of T cell receptor beta chains from one sample in a study of blood T cell repertoires in COVID-19. Clones were sequenced by immunoSEQ multiplex PCR, and TCRdb holds only the in-frame ones, with some missing. There are under 250,000 clones in the sample; roughly four fifths occur only once, and 4.8% lies in the top ten. Sequenced material: PBMCs or T cells enriched from blood (not recorded which). These receptor sequences come from a woman between 50 and 59 years old who had been exposed to COVID-19. Each CDR3 is given with its conserved first and last residue. The D gene is left open where the match is weak. Clone size is stated in some rows and not others, as once, few, many or a class when expanded.

D gene | J gene | V gene | clone size | CDR3 length | CDR3 protein | CDR3 DNA
. | TRBJ1-1 | TRBV12-3/TRBV12-4 | . | 13 | CASSQTGNTEAFF | TGTGCCAGCAGCCAGACAGGGAACACTGAAGCTTTCTTT
TRBD1 | TRBJ1-2 | TRBV7-9 | . | 14 | CASSFGQGGYGYTF | TGTGCCAGCAGCTTTGGGCAGGGGGGCTATGGCTACACCTTC
TRBD1 | TRBJ1-1 | TRBV28 | . | 16 | CASSPNRGLGDTEAFF | TGTGCCAGCAGTCCTAACAGGGGTCTAGGAGACACTGAAGCTTTCTTT
. | TRBJ1-4 | TRBV5-6 | . | 15 | CASSLGGTGKEKLFF | TGTGCCAGCAGCTTGGGGGGCACAGGGAAGGAAAAACTGTTTTTT
. | TRBJ2-7 | TRBV19 | . | 13 | CASSTLSGYEQYF | TGTGCCAGTAGTACTCTTTCGGGGTACGAGCAGTACTTC
. | TRBJ2-7 | TRBV27 | . | 11 | CASYSGNEQYF | TGTGCCAGCTATTCAGGGAACGAGCAGTACTTC
. | TRBJ2-1 | TRBV14 | . | 14 | CASSQGSSYNEQFF | TGTGCCAGCAGCCAAGGGAGCTCCTACAATGAGCAGTTCTTC
TRBD1 | TRBJ1-1 | TRBV18 | . | 15 | CASSRPGQGGTEAFF | TGTGCCAGCTCCCGACCGGGACAGGGAGGGACTGAAGCTTTCTTT
. | TRBJ1-1 | TRBV5-1 | . | 15 | CASSLNTRAVTEAFF | TGCGCCAGCAGCTTGAATACCCGAGCGGTCACTGAAGCTTTCTTT
. | TRBJ1-5 | TRBV28 | . | 12 | CATNGGNQPQHF | TGTGCCACTAACGGGGGCAATCAGCCCCAGCATTTT
. | TRBJ2-3 | TRBV4-3 | . | 14 | CASSQDYRTDTQYF | TGCGCCAGCAGCCAAGATTACAGGACAGATACGCAGTATTTT
. | TRBJ2-1 | TRBV9 | . | 14 | CASSPRDTANEQFF | TGTGCCAGCAGCCCCCGCGACACGGCCAATGAGCAGTTCTTC
. | TRBJ1-2 | TRBV5-1 | . | 14 | CASSSGGVLYGYTF | TGCGCCAGCAGCTCCGGGGGTGTCCTCTATGGCTACACCTTC
. | TRBJ1-5 | TRBV5-6 | . | 16 | CASSLGTAYSDQPQHF | TGTGCCAGCAGCTTGGGGACAGCTTATAGCGATCAGCCCCAGCATTTT
TRBD1 | TRBJ1-2 | TRBV27 | once | 13 | CASRPGTGYGYTF | TGTGCCAGCAGACCTGGGACAGGGTATGGCTACACCTTC
TRBD1 | TRBJ1-1 | TRBV11-2 | . | 13 | CASSLDREAEAFF | TGTGCCAGCAGCTTGGACAGGGAGGCTGAAGCTTTCTTT
TRBD1 | TRBJ1-5 | TRBV5-6 | . | 17 | CASSLTGTGGSNQPQHF | TGTGCCAGCAGCTTAACCGGGACAGGGGGTAGCAATCAGCCCCAGCATTTT
. | TRBJ1-2 | TRBV7-9 | . | 12 | CASTQGGGPYTF | TGTGCCAGCACCCAGGGCGGGGGCCCCTACACCTTC
. | TRBJ2-7 | TRBV6-4 | . | 14 | CASSDRQLLYEQYF | TGTGCCAGCAGTGACAGACAGTTACTCTACGAGCAGTACTTC
. | TRBJ2-3 | TRBV7-6 | . | 17 | CASSRQGAGGGTDTQYF | TGTGCCAGCAGCCGCCAGGGGGCGGGGGGGGGCACAGATACGCAGTATTTT
. | TRBJ1-2 | TRBV7-9 | . | 13 | CASSLDGQRGYTF | TGTGCCAGCAGCTTAGACGGTCAGAGGGGCTACACCTTC
TRBD2 | TRBJ2-1 | TRBV5-4 | . | 16 | CASSLSGGSSYNEQFF | TGTGCCAGCAGCTTGAGCGGGGGGAGCTCCTACAATGAGCAGTTCTTC
TRBD1 | TRBJ2-1 | TRBV12-3/TRBV12-4 | . | 13 | CASIGRQGREQFF | TGTGCCAGCATCGGACGACAGGGCCGTGAGCAGTTCTTC
. | TRBJ2-3 | TRBV5-4 | . | 14 | CASSLTGITDTQYF | TGTGCCAGCAGCTTGACAGGGATCACAGATACGCAGTATTTT
TRBD1 | TRBJ1-2 | TRBV29-1 | few | 12 | CSATQGAYGYTF | TGCAGCGCAACACAGGGGGCCTATGGCTACACCTTC
TRBD1 | TRBJ1-6 | TRBV6-5 | few | 14 | CASSVRGPSSPLHF | TGTGCCAGCAGCGTTAGGGGGCCGAGTTCACCCCTCCACTTT
. | TRBJ2-7 | TRBV28 | . | 12 | CASSLLSYEQYF | TGTGCCAGCAGTTTACTGTCCTACGAGCAGTACTTC
. | TRBJ1-1 | TRBV19 | . | 15 | CASSHPGGANTEAFF | TGTGCCAGCTCCCACCCGGGGGGAGCGAACACTGAAGCTTTCTTT
. | TRBJ2-1 | TRBV28 | . | 15 | CASIGKGSSYNEQFF | TGTGCCAGCATCGGAAAGGGGTCCTCCTACAATGAGCAGTTCTTC
TRBD1 | TRBJ1-2 | TRBV6-5 | . | 13 | CASSRDRAGGYTF | TGTGCCAGCAGCCGGGACAGGGCGGGAGGCTACACCTTC
TRBD1 | TRBJ2-1 | TRBV18 | . | 14 | CASSPGQRFNEQFF | TGTGCCAGCTCACCGGGACAGAGGTTCAATGAGCAGTTCTTC
. | TRBJ1-1 | TRBV28 | . | 15 | CASSLAGLSNTEAFF | TGTGCCAGCAGCTTGGCGGGACTGTCGAACACTGAAGCTTTCTTT
. | TRBJ1-1 | TRBV28 | . | 13 | CASRDGGRTEAFF | TGTGCCAGCAGGGACGGGGGGCGAACTGAAGCTTTCTTT
TRBD1 | TRBJ1-3 | TRBV2 | few | 15 | CASRDRTISGNTIYF | TGTGCCAGCAGGGACAGGACGATCTCTGGAAACACCATATATTTT
TRBD1 | TRBJ2-7 | TRBV19 | . | 16 | CASSLNSGTGGHEQYF | TGTGCCAGTAGTCTGAATTCCGGGACAGGGGGGCACGAGCAGTACTTC
TRBD1 | TRBJ1-2 | TRBV15 | . | 19 | CATSRDTRLGQGAGYGYTF | TGTGCCACCAGCAGAGATACCCGATTAGGACAGGGGGCGGGCTATGGCTACACCTTC
TRBD1 | TRBJ1-6 | TRBV5-6 | . | 17 | CASSSMTGTGKNSPLHF | TGTGCCAGCAGCTCGATGACCGGGACAGGGAAAAATTCACCCCTCCACTTT
TRBD1 | TRBJ1-3 | TRBV28 | . | 15 | CASSPTGVAGNTIYF | TGTGCCAGCAGCCCTACAGGGGTTGCTGGAAACACCATATATTTT
TRBD1 | TRBJ1-2 | TRBV6-2/TRBV6-3 | . | 17 | CASSYSPISGGIYGYTF | TGTGCCAGCAGTTACTCGCCGATTTCAGGGGGCATCTATGGCTACACCTTC
. | TRBJ2-7 | TRBV28 | . | 15 | CASRKGQPRETEQYF | TGTGCCAGCAGAAAGGGGCAGCCCCGCGAGACCGAGCAGTACTTC
. | TRBJ2-3 | TRBV6-5 | . | 15 | CASSVGLLGSDTQYF | TGTGCCAGCAGCGTGGGACTTTTAGGATCGGATACGCAGTATTTT
. | TRBJ1-1 | TRBV6-6 | . | 13 | CASSSSGVSEAFF | TGTGCCAGCAGTAGCTCAGGGGTTTCTGAAGCTTTCTTT
. | TRBJ1-6 | TRBV10-2 | once | 15 | CASSEFQGYNSPLHF | TGCGCCAGCAGTGAGTTTCAGGGTTATAATTCACCCCTCCACTTT
TRBD2 | TRBJ2-3 | TRBV6-5 | . | 15 | CASTPLAGGLDTQYF | TGTGCCAGCACCCCGCTAGCGGGGGGGCTAGATACGCAGTATTTT
. | TRBJ1-3 | TRBV7-9 | many | 13 | CASSPVSGNTIYF | TGTGCCAGCAGCCCAGTCTCTGGAAACACCATATATTTT
TRBD2 | TRBJ2-5 | TRBV5-4 | . | 16 | CASSRKTSGGAETQYF | TGTGCCAGCAGCAGAAAGACTAGCGGGGGGGCAGAGACCCAGTACTTC
. | TRBJ1-2 | TRBV28 | once | 15 | CASSLTLGRFGGYTF | TGTGCCAGCAGTTTAACGCTCGGTCGGTTTGGTGGCTACACCTTC
. | TRBJ1-3 | TRBV7-9 | . | 16 | CASSLQTGVWGNTIYF | TGTGCCAGCAGCCTCCAGACAGGAGTGTGGGGAAACACCATATATTTT
. | TRBJ1-1 | TRBV13 | . | 13 | CASSPRGSTEAFF | TGTGCCAGCAGCCCCAGGGGAAGCACTGAAGCTTTCTTT
TRBD2 | TRBJ2-7 | TRBV20-1 | . | 15 | CSASPLAGDMYEQYF | TGCAGTGCTAGTCCCCTAGCGGGGGATATGTACGAGCAGTACTTC
TRBD1 | TRBJ1-2 | TRBV30 | . | 13 | CAWGPGQGDGYTF | TGTGCCTGGGGCCCGGGACAGGGAGATGGCTACACCTTC
. | TRBJ1-1 | TRBV6-5 | . | 15 | CASRKDVQGNTEAFF | TGTGCCAGCAGAAAGGACGTACAGGGGAACACTGAAGCTTTCTTT
TRBD1 | TRBJ1-1 | TRBV3-1/TRBV3-2 | few | 15 | CASSLTGALGLEAFF | TGTGCCAGCAGCCTGACAGGGGCCTTGGGCCTGGAAGCTTTCTTT